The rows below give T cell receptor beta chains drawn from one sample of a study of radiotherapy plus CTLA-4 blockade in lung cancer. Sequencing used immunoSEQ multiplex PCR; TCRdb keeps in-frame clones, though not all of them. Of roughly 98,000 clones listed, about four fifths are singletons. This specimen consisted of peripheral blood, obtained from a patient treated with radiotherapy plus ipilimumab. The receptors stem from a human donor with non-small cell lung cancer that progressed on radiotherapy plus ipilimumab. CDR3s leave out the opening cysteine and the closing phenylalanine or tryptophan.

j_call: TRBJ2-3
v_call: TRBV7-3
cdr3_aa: ASSRGAGVTDTQY

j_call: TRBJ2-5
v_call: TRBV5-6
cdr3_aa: ASSPRLGETQY

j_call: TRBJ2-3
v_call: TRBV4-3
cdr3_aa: ASSQEDSGRWDTQY

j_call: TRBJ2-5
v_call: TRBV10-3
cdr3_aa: AISGRPGQGDETQY

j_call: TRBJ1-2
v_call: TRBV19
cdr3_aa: ASSNPGQSYGYT

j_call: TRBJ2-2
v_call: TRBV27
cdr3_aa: ASSLPASGGQGKLF

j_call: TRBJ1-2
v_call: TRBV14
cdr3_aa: ASSVRTYGYT

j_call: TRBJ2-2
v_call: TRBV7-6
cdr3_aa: ASSLALAGAGNTGELF

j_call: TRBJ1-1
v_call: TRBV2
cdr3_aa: ASSGGRRNTEAF

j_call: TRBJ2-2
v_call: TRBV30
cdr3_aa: AWSAQIGELF

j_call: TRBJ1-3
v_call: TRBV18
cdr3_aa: ASSSRSGAGNTIY

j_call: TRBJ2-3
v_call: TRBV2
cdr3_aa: ATSWGSTGDTQY

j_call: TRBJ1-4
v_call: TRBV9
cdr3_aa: ASSVGGTANEKLF

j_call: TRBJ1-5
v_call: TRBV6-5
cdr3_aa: ASSQSYFLGQPQH

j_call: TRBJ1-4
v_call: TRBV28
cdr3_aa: ASSLGGTDMRKLF

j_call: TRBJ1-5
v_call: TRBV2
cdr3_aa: ASRTDFRDGQPQH

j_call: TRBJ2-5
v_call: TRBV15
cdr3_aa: ATSRDLVGEETQY

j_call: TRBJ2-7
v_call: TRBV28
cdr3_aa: ASSGSGTGHYEQY

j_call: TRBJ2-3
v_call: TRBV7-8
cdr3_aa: ASSLADGRTDTQY

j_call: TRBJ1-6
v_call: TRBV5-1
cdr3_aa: ASSLIGEYNSPLH

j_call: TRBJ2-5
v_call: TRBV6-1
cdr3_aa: ASSEVGRGAPETQY

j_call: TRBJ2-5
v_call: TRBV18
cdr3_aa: ASSPAPGQGQETQY

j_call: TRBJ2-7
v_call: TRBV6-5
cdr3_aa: ASRAGKAYEQY

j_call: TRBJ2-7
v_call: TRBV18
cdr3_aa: ASSPRGAGPGEQY

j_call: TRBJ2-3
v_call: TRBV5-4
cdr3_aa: ASSLGAGASMNTQY

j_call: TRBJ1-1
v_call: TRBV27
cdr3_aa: ATSSKGLNTEAF

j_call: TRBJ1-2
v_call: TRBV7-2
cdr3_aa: ASSLVFSGQRGYGYT

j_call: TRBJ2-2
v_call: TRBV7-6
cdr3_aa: ASSFRTGELF

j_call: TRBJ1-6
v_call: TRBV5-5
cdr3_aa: ASSLDRVNSPLH

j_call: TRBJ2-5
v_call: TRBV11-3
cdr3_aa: ASASPPGLAGPRQETQY

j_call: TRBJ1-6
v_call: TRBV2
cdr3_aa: ASSPGDTPRVDNSPLH

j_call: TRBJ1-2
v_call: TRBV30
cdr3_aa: ALTGIRYGYT

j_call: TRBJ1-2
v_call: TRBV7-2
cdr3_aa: ASSFRQSNYGYT

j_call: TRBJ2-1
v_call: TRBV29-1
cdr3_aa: SVEISKRLNSYNEQF

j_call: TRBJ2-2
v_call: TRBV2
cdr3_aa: ASSEGTWTGELF

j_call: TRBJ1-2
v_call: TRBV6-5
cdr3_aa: ASSRPGLGYGYT

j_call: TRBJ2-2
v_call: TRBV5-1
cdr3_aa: ASSLADPHGELF

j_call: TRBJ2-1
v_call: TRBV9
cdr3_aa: ASSVGPGGQGPYNEQF

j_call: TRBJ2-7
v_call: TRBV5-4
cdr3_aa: ASSLGAGSPYEQY

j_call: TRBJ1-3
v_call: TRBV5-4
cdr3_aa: ASSLDPGAGNTIY

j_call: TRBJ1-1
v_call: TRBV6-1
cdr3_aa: ASSGDRPSNQREAF

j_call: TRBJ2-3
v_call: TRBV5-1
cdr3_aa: ASSPRGQGMTDTQY

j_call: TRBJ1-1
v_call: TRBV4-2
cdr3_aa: ASSAPSLNTEAF

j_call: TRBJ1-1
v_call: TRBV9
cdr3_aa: ASSVSTATRAEAF

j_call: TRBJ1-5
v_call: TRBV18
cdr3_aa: ASSPGQGLSNQPQH

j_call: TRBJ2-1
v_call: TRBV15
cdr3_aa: ATSRDSGYYNEQF

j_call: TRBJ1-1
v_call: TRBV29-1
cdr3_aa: SAGGANTEAF

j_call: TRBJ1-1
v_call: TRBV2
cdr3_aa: ASSSNTEAF

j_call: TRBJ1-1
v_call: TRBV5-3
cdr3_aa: ARAGPWEDRGYFEAF

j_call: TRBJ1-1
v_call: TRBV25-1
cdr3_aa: ASSDFTGPGGAF

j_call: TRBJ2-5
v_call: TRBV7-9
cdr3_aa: ASSPRTEYQETQY

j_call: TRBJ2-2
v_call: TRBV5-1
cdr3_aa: ASSSSGRETGELF

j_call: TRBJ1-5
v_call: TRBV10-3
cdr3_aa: AIGTGDYSNQPQH

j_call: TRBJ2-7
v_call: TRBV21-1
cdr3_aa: AKFVVISGSSYEQY

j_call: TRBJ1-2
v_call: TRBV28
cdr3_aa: ASTAGVFGYT